The 19 T cell receptor beta chains given below trace back to one sample, sequenced in a study of cytotoxic CD8 clonotypes in ibrutinib-treated CLL. TCRdb's table, derived via immunoSEQ multiplex PCR, lists solely in-frame clones and lacks some. The table lists 65,000 to 85,000 clones, less than 90% of them singletons. This sample comprised PBMCs, obtained after 24 months of ibrutinib treatment. The receptors were gathered from a human donor with chronic lymphocytic leukemia.

CDR3 DNA: TGCGCCAGCAGCTTGGATAGGGTTACGAACACCGGGGAGCTGTTTTTT. Protein: CASSLDRVTNTGELFF. The rearrangement joins TRBV5-1 to TRBJ2-2; D remains ambiguous. Trimming stripped 0 bases from V and 0 bases from J, with 9 bases between. Looked up from germline, CDR1 is SGHRS and CDR2 is YFSETQ. The CDR3 runs to 16 residues.

J is TRBJ2-7 and V is TRBV7-3; D is tentatively TRBD1 or TRBD2 (5 bases each). Between the trimmed V and J ends, which lost 5 bases and 3 bases, there was a span of 11 bases. Germline assignment: CDR1 SGHTA and CDR2 FQGTGA. This CDR3 has 13 residues. CDR3 residues: CASSMGPSYEQYF. The CDR3 DNA follows: TGTGCCAGCAGCATGGGACCCAGCTACGAGCAGTACTTC.

This clone occurred a few times. V and J are TRBV11-2 and TRBJ2-3; weak D call: TRBD2 (6 bases). CDR3 length: 16 residues. V shed 0 bases and J shed 7 bases, with 17 bases lying between them. Per the germline V gene, CDR1 is SGHAT and CDR2 is FQNNGV. The CDR3 region is CASSLDQVRGGHTQYF. As DNA, the CDR3 is TGTGCCAGCAGCTTAGATCAGGTGCGAGGAGGGCATACGCAGTATTTT.

The CDR3 loop is CASSRFVGRRNNEQFF. CDR3 coding DNA: TGTGCCAGCAGCCGCTTCGTCGGTCGGCGGAACAATGAGCAGTTCTTC. The rearrangement links TRBV11-1 to TRBJ2-1; D ambiguous. The CDR3 runs to 16 residues. V lost 5 bases and J lost 5, with 19 bases in between. Germline V gene sequence: CDR1 SGHAT, CDR2 FQDESV (reference sequence).

This clone was counted a single time. This chain uses TRBV2 with TRBJ1-4; weak D call: TRBD1 (5 bases). Germline V lookup: CDR1 SNHLY, CDR2 FYNNEI. The CDR3 sequence is 14 residues long. Trimming removed 3 bases from V and 5 bases from J, with 10 bases in between. DNA for the CDR3: TGTGCCAGCAGTGATAGGGGTGGGAATGAAAAACTGTTTTTT. It specifies CASSDRGGNEKLFF.

The chain joins TRBV27 to TRBJ1-1; 7 nucleotides align to TRBD1. The junction had 6 bases not matched to a gene; V was cut back by 5 bases and J by 0 bases. Germline V gene sequence: CDR1 MNHEY, CDR2 SMNVEV (reference sequence). This CDR3 is built from 15 residues. The CDR3 coding sequence is TGTGCCAGCAGTCCTCTACAGGGGATGAACACTGAAGCTTTCTTT. It yields the protein CASSPLQGMNTEAFF.

This rearrangement joins TRBV27 to TRBJ2-5, with 11 bases matching TRBD2. The length of the CDR3 is 17 residues. Germline V gene lookup returns CDR1 MNHEY and CDR2 SMNVEV (reference sequence). The V and J ends lost 4 bases and 4 bases, in that order; junction bases with no gene match: 11. As DNA, the CDR3 is TGTGCCAGCAGTTCCCCGACTAGCGGGAACCACCGAGAGACCCAGTACTTC. Protein product: CASSSPTSGNHRETQYF.

The CDR3 coding sequence is TGTGCCAGTGGGACCGGGACTATTACTAATGAGCAGTTCTTC. This sequence encodes CASGTGTITNEQFF. The chain combines TRBV6-5 with TRBJ2-1; 7 bases fit TRBD2. Trimming cost V 9 bases and J 7 bases; bases outside gene matches: 12. The CDR3 sequence is 14 residues long. CDR1 MNHEY and CDR2 SVGAGI come from the germline V gene.

This clone was seen just once. The V and J genes are TRBV2 and TRBJ2-3, with D unresolved. Germline assignment: CDR1 SNHLY and CDR2 FYNNEI. The CDR3 runs 12 residues. V lost 5 bases and J 6 bases, leaving 9 bases between the germline ends. The CDR3 here is CASSTYQDTQYF. Written as DNA, the CDR3 is TGTGCCAGCAGTACATACCAGGATACGCAGTATTTT.

This chain links TRBV11-2 with TRBJ2-7; D is ambiguous. The CDR3 runs 14 residues. V shed 1 base and J shed 4 bases, with 11 bases lying between them. Looked up from germline, CDR1 is SGHAT and CDR2 is FQNNGV. The CDR3 protein is CASSLVRSGYEQYF. In DNA form, the CDR3 reads TGTGCCAGCAGCTTAGTGCGGTCGGGTTACGAGCAGTACTTC.

J is TRBJ1-4 and V is TRBV6-5; D gene ambiguous. Trimming stripped 8 bases from V and 8 bases from J, with 15 bases between. This CDR3 is built from 13 residues. Germline-derived CDR1 and CDR2 are MNHEY and SVGAGI. This CDR3 is CASGLTGSEKLFF. Here the CDR3 DNA reads TGTGCCAGCGGCCTCACGGGGTCCGAAAAACTGTTTTTT.

This chain connects TRBV29-1 to TRBJ1-5, with D unclear. Trimming took off 4 bases at V and 3 bases at J, with 7 bases between the two ends. The CDR3 length is 12 residues. Looked up from germline, CDR1 is SQVTM and CDR2 is ANQGSEA. This CDR3 is CSVAGFNQPQHF. The CDR3 DNA follows: TGCAGCGTTGCTGGGTTCAATCAGCCCCAGCATTTT.

The chain employs TRBV19 and TRBJ1-5; possible D gene TRBD1, 5 bases. With 5 bases removed from V and 6 bases from J, the gap between germline ends came to 20 bases. The CDR3 is 16 amino acids. Germline V lookup: CDR1 LNHDA, CDR2 SQIVND (reference sequence). CDR3: CASSLGTPGNSQPQHF. In DNA form, the CDR3 reads TGTGCCAGTAGTCTAGGGACGCCTGGGAATAGTCAGCCCCAGCATTTT.

The chain recombines TRBV29-1 with TRBJ1-2, with 7 bases lining up with TRBD1. There are 15 residues in the CDR3. CDR1 is SQVTM and CDR2 is ANQGSEA in the germline V gene. V lost 3 bases, J lost 2 bases, and 9 bases stayed unmatched. CDR3 region: CSVDAGGPSNYGYTF. The CDR3 coding sequence is TGCAGCGTTGATGCAGGGGGTCCTAGCAACTATGGCTACACCTTC.

The V and J genes are TRBV19 and TRBJ2-1, with 7 bases fitting TRBD2. The CDR3 extends over 15 amino acids. The germline V gene encodes CDR1 LNHDA and CDR2 SQIVND (reference sequence). Trimming removed 7 bases from V and 5 bases from J; junction bases left unmatched: 11. The CDR3 loop reads CASKRGDLDNNEQFF. As DNA, the CDR3 is TGTGCCAGTAAGCGGGGAGACTTGGATAACAATGAGCAGTTCTTC. Drawing the rest from reference TRBV19 and TRBJ2-1, the complete variable domain is DGGITQSPKYLFRKEGQNVTLSCEQNLNHDAMYWYRQDPGQGLRLIYYSQIVNDFQKGDIAEGYSVSREKKESFPLTVTSAQKNPTAFYLCASKRGDLDNNEQFFGPGTRLTVL.

The rearrangement links TRBV5-1 to TRBJ2-5; D is uncertain. Trimming stripped 0 bases from V and 5 bases from J, with 8 bases between. CDR3 size: 13 residues. The V gene's germline CDR1 is SGHRS and CDR2 YFSETQ. The CDR3 coding sequence is TGCGCCAGCAGCTTGGGAAGGTTTGAGACCCAGTACTTC. It specifies CASSLGRFETQYF.

The chain joins TRBV19 to TRBJ2-7; D may be TRBD1 (6 bases). CDR3 length: 13 residues. Germline V lookup: CDR1 LNHDA, CDR2 SQIVND (reference sequence). V dropped 9 bases and J dropped 0 bases, with 12 bases sitting between them. The CDR3 region is CARTDRSSYEQYF. The CDR3, as DNA: TGTGCCAGAACCGACAGGAGCTCCTACGAGCAGTACTTC.

The rearrangement uses TRBV9 and TRBJ2-1, with D perhaps TRBD2 (6 bases). The CDR3 runs to 14 residues. V lost 3 bases, J lost 4 bases, and 11 bases lay in between. Germline lookup yields CDR1 SGDLS and CDR2 YYNGEE. The CDR3 DNA follows: TGTGCCAGCAGCGCCGGGAGCGGATACAATGAGCAGTTCTTC. This encodes CASSAGSGYNEQFF.

The chain carries TRBV5-4 and TRBJ1-1; 9 bases fit TRBD1. CDR1 and CDR2 from the germline V gene are SGHNT and YYREEE (reference sequence). Trimming cost V 3 bases and J 6 bases; bases outside gene matches: 9. CDR3 length: 15 amino acids. The CDR3 sequence is CASSSGTGLGSEAFF. CDR3 sequence (DNA): TGTGCCAGCAGCTCCGGGACAGGGTTAGGGTCTGAAGCTTTCTTT.